The sequence of this T cell receptor (beta chain) was determined in a study of CD8+ T cells in alopecia areata. With respect to this clone: Its matching antigen is unknown.

cDNA prepared by RNA extraction and subsequent reverse transcription served as the template for sequencing. TCRdb's copy holds only in-frame clones and misses some; the assay was immunoSEQ multiplex PCR. The sample includes 150,000 or so clones, 40% to 50% of them seen just once. CDR1 is SGHTA, CDR2 FQGTGA, per germline. V shed 5 bases and J shed 1 base, with 14 bases lying between them. The CDR3 runs to 15 residues. Points from the study as a whole: Lesional tissue from the scalp (especially in alopecia totalis/universalis) showed higher clonality than normal scalp.

V and J are TRBV7-3 and TRBJ2-5; TRBD2 is a possible D gene (6 bases). Sequencing used CD4+ T cells sorted from blood. The source is a human donor with alopecia areata. The DNA for the CDR3 is TGTGCCAGCAGCGCACGTACGGGGGTCCAAGAGACCCAGTACTTC. It codes for CASSARTGVQETQYF.